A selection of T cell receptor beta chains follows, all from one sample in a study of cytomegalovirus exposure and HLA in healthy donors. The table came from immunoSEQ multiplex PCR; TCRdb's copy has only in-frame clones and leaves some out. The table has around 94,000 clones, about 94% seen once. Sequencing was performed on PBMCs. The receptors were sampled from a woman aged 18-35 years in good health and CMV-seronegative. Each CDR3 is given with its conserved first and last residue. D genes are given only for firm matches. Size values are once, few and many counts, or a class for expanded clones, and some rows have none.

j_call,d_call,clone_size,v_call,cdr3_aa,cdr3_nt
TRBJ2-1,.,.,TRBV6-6,CASSYQAAHNEQFF,TGTGCCAGCAGTTACCAGGCAGCTCACAATGAGCAGTTCTTC
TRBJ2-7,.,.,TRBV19,CASSPGVGTYEQYF,TGTGCCAGTAGCCCGGGAGTTGGGACCTACGAGCAGTACTTC
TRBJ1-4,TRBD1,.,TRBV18,CASSPTGTGRNEKLFF,TGTGCCAGCTCACCAACCGGGACAGGGCGTAATGAAAAACTGTTTTTT
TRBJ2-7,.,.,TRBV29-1,CSVSSKGSRGHYEQYF,TGCAGCGTCTCCTCAAAGGGTTCCAGGGGCCACTACGAGCAGTACTTC
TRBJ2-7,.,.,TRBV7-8,CASSLVIESSYEQYF,TGTGCCAGCAGCTTAGTCATCGAGAGCTCCTACGAGCAGTACTTC
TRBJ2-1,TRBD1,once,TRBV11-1,CASSWGQGQSYNEQFF,TGTGCCAGCAGCTGGGGACAGGGCCAATCCTACAATGAGCAGTTCTTC
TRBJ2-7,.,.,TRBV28,CASSSPMTPGWYEQYF,TGTGCCAGCAGTTCTCCCATGACACCTGGTTGGTACGAGCAGTACTTC
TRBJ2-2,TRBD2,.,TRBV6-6,CASTPSGGNTGELFF,TGTGCCAGCACCCCTAGCGGGGGGAACACCGGGGAGCTGTTTTTT
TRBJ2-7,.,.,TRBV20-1,CSALLMGGMSF,TGCAGTGCCCTGTTGATGGGCGGGATGAGCTTC
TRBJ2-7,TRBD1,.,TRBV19,CASSIGKGARWAYEQYF,TGTGCCAGTAGTATAGGCAAGGGGGCACGATGGGCCTACGAGCAGTACTTC
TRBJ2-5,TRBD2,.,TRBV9,CASSAMASGATQYF,TGTGCCAGCAGCGCAATGGCTAGCGGGGCGACCCAGTACTTC
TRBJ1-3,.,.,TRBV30,CAWSPRDKSGNTIYF,TGTGCCTGGAGTCCCCGGGACAAGTCCGGAAACACCATATATTTT
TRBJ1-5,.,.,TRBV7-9,CASSVSGSNQPQHF,TGTGCCAGCAGCGTCAGCGGGAGCAATCAGCCCCAGCATTTT
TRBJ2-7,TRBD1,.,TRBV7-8,CASSFLDRTPSYEQYF,TGTGCCAGCAGCTTCTTGGACAGGACCCCCTCCTACGAGCAGTACTTC
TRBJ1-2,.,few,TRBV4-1,CASSQVQEPHDGYTF,TGCGCCAGCAGCCAAGTACAGGAGCCTCATGATGGCTACACCTTC
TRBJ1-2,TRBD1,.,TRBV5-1,CASSPGQGQHYGYTF,TGCGCCAGCAGCCCGGGACAGGGACAGCACTATGGCTACACCTTC
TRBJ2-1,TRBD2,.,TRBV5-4,CASSLGTSGEWFF,TGTGCCAGCAGCTTGGGGACTAGCGGAGAGTGGTTCTTC
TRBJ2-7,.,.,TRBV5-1,CASSIPGRETYEQYF,TGCGCCAGCAGCATCCCGGGACGGGAGACCTACGAGCAGTACTTC
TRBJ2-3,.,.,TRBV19,CASSIKAGSGGQYF,TGTGCCAGTAGTATTAAGGCAGGGTCGGGTGGGCAGTATTTT
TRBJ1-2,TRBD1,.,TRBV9,CASSVEAGGDYGYTF,TGTGCCAGCAGCGTAGAGGCAGGGGGCGACTATGGCTACACCTTC
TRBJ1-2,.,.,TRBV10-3,CAINRSGHGYTF,TGTGCCATCAACCGAAGCGGGCATGGCTACACCTTC